This T cell receptor (beta chain) was profiled in a study of CD4 T cell repertoires in COVID-19 (dated by TCRdb to the early 2020s). Concerning the study at large: To analyze cross-reactivity, CFSE-low cells were expanded with IL-2 for 9 to 10 days and then labeled again and restimulated with spike proteins from other coronaviruses. Naturally processed CD4+ T cell responses to SARS-CoV-2 spike and nucleoprotein were characterized in COVID-19-recovered individuals, and clonal composition was assessed by TCR Vbeta sequencing. In a few recovered individuals, the researchers analyzed the TCR Vbeta repertoire of SARS-CoV-2-reactive T cells at the subset level. The investigation overall reported the following: Between about 6.5 and 27% of SARS-CoV-2 clonotypes were also found in SARS-CoV and/or HKU1 spike-stimulated secondary cultures, consistent with cross-reactivity. Several of the most expanded SARS-CoV-2-reactive clonotypes were shared between two or all three memory subsets, suggesting intraclonal diversification.

The method was the immunoSEQ multiplex PCR assay. In the original analysis: Repertoire overlap between subsets was quantified using the Chao-Jaccard similarity index and counts of shared clonotypes. What TCRdb holds here is the immuneACCESS table cut down to in-frame rearrangements. Part of the clones is not present; checked against another copy, under half of the missing clones reflect an unresolved V gene, and the others are unexplained. That table gives V, J and clone size, and the DNA gave D and trimming. The sample table contains about 75,000 clones; only one count was recorded for 83% of them. Clones ranked in the top ten supply about 0.58% of the sample. The sample's time point label is to be understood as: sample from a COVID-19-recovered individual after infection. The donors were patients who had gone through COVID-19 ranging from mild to severe and had recovered. Uncultured memory T cell samples were subjected to sequencing directly after ex vivo isolation. CD4+ total memory, central memory, effector memory and circulating T follicular helper cells were isolated from peripheral blood mononuclear cells.

The germline V gene supplies CDR1 SGHTS and CDR2 YDEGEE. Between the V and J ends, shortened by 0 bases and 1 base respectively, the junction contains 10 bases. The CDR3, from cysteine to phenylalanine, totals 15 residues. The retained sequence is limited to the CDR3, 45 bases, with the frame set at the first base. On this clone: Its cognate antigen has yet to be identified. Per-base qualities were not stored, and no clone one base away is much larger.

The rearrangement combines TRBV5-8 with TRBJ1-1, with the D gene too uncertain to name. The sequence was obtained from a human donor who had COVID-19. Sequenced material: CD4+ T cells from peripheral blood, taken after recovery from COVID-19. The CDR3 in this case is CASSLERVPNTEAFF. The DNA sequence reads TGTGCCAGCAGCTTGGAAAGGGTTCCGAACACTGAAGCTTTCTTT.